This TCR beta chain emerged from a study of T-cell reconstitution after alpha-beta-depleted transplantation in children. Preparing the TCRbeta library involved the use of unique molecular identifiers. MiXCR was run by TCRdb on the PCR reads, yielding one entry per CDR3 protein. Among about 300,000 distinct CDR3 sequences listed, around 10% were seen once. Whole-study results and caveats: Fresh T-cell production supplied most of the T-cell counts and diversity seen one year after transplant. Reportedly, roughly two months post-transplant, alpha-beta T cells arose from several hundred expanded graft clones.

There are many counts of this clonotype. The antigen is unknown. CDR3 size: 16 residues. Germline CDR1 is SGHDT and CDR2 is YYEEEE. V lost 2 bases and J 0 bases, leaving 14 bases between the germline ends. The chain recombines TRBV5-6 with TRBJ1-1, with D maybe TRBD1 (6 bases). The source of this sequence is a boy under two years old with acute myeloid leukemia, due to receive a stem cell transplant. The sequencing used PBMCs, collected before TCRalphabeta/CD19-depleted stem cell transplant. The CDR3 DNA follows: TGTGCCAGCAGCTTAAATACAGGGCAAATGAACACTGAAGCTTTCTTT. Its translation is CASSLNTGQMNTEAFF.